Each of the 9 T cell receptor beta chains below was sequenced from the same sample in a study of cytomegalovirus exposure and HLA in healthy donors. PCR involved 60 Vbeta and 13 Jbeta primers. The data were produced by immunoSEQ multiplex PCR, yet TCRdb's version contains in-frame clones alone and is incomplete. Of 120,000 to 150,000 clones detected, roughly 80% appear once; the ten largest clones hold roughly 4.3%. Sequencing used PBMCs. Receptor source: a woman in her thirties or forties in good health and CMV-seropositive.

In DNA, the CDR3 is TGCAGCGGCCGGGAGTTTGGGAGTGGTGACAATGAGCAGTTCTTC. Protein sequence: CSGREFGSGDNEQFF. This rearrangement joins TRBV29-1 to TRBJ2-1, with a weak D call TRBD2 (6 bases). The CDR3 extends over 15 amino acids. Trimming cost V 7 bases and J 5 bases, with 21 bases left between them. In germline, CDR1 is SQVTM, CDR2 ANQGSEA.

This clone came up once. This chain joins TRBV19 and TRBJ1-2, with TRBD1 matching over 8 bases. CDR3 size: 16 residues. Germline loops: CDR1 LNHDA, CDR2 SQIVND (reference sequence). V shed 3 bases and J 7 bases; nucleotides not matched to a gene: 13. CDR3 sequence: CASSISVVRQGSGYTF. The CDR3, as DNA: TGTGCCAGTAGTATTTCGGTTGTGAGACAGGGGAGTGGCTACACCTTC.

The chain joins TRBV11-2 to TRBJ2-4, with TRBD1 matching 7 bases. The CDR3 runs to 14 residues. V lost 5 bases to trimming and J lost 3 bases; unmatched junction nucleotides: 4. Germline V CDR1 and CDR2: SGHAT, FQNNGV. This chain's CDR3 is CASSPRDSKNIQYF. The CDR3 DNA is TGTGCCAGCAGCCCCAGGGACAGCAAAAACATTCAGTACTTC.

This clone was observed a few times. This rearrangement joins TRBV4-2 to TRBJ2-6; D is possibly TRBD2 (5 bases). The CDR3 extends over 20 amino acids. Germline V gene lookup returns CDR1 LGHNA and CDR2 YNFKEQ. The V end was cut by 0 bases, the J end by 0 bases, with 18 bases between. CDR3 sequence: CASSQEFASSGYSGANVLTF. The DNA of the CDR3 is TGTGCCAGCAGCCAAGAGTTCGCTAGCTCCGGGTACTCTGGGGCCAACGTCCTGACTTTC.

V gene TRBV18 combines with J gene TRBJ1-4; D perhaps matches TRBD1 (6 bases). The V gene's germline CDR1 is KGHSH and CDR2 LQKENI. This CDR3 is built from 14 residues. Between the trimmed V and J ends, which lost 6 bases and 5 bases, there was a span of 13 bases. The CDR3 DNA is TGTGCCAGCTCCCCCCCGCAGGGGAATGAAAAACTGTTTTTT. Protein product: CASSPPQGNEKLFF.

The chain couples TRBV27 to TRBJ1-2; TRBD1 matches at 7 bases. Losses at the gene ends were 6 bases for V and 0 bases for J; bases not matched to a gene: 4. Per germline, CDR1 MNHEY and CDR2 SMNVEV (reference sequence). The CDR3 totals 14 residues. CDR3 protein: CASSDREANYGYTF. CDR3 in DNA: TGTGCCAGCAGCGACAGGGAAGCTAACTATGGCTACACCTTC.

A single count supports this clone. The V and J genes are TRBV5-1 and TRBJ2-3; maybe TRBD2 (6 bases). Germline CDR1 is SGHRS and CDR2 is YFSETQ. This CDR3 region has 14 residues. Trimming took off 7 bases at V and 2 bases at J, with 14 bases between the two ends. The CDR3 nucleotides are TGCGCCAGCCGTGTTGGGGACTCCACAGATACGCAGTATTTT. Translation gives CASRVGDSTDTQYF.

The V call is TRBV5-1, the J call TRBJ2-3; maybe TRBD2 (5 bases). Deletions cut 4 bases from V and 2 bases from J, with 8 bases between. Germline V gene lookup returns CDR1 SGHRS and CDR2 YFSETQ. CDR3 length: 13 amino acids. DNA of the CDR3: TGCGCCAGCAGCGACGGGATCACAGATACGCAGTATTTT. Its protein product is CASSDGITDTQYF.

CDR3 in amino acids: CASRARGISITDTQYF. The CDR3 DNA is TGTGCCAGCAGGGCCCGGGGAATCAGTATCACAGATACGCAGTATTTT. This chain joins TRBV28 and TRBJ2-3, with D perhaps TRBD2 (5 bases). The ends were cut back, 6 bases at V and 2 bases at J, with 18 bases in the middle. Per germline, CDR1 MDHEN and CDR2 SYDVKM. There are 16 residues in the CDR3.